This T cell receptor beta chain is drawn from a study of T cells in Graves' hyperthyroidism and ophthalmopathy. This CDR3 contains 15 residues. Trimming shortened V by 7 bases and J by 1 base, and 17 bases separated the two germline ends. CDR1 and CDR2 (germline): SGDLS, YYNGEE. Clinicians diagnosed patients from clinical symptoms, serum thyroxine and TRAb, thyroid ultrasound and orbital computed tomography. At least ten counts were recorded for this clonotype. Amplified TCR beta CDR3 regions came from RNA transcripts. First-round RT-PCR of the TCR CDR3 relied on the HTBI primer set. TCRdb fed the multiplex PCR reads into MiXCR, producing one record per CDR3 protein. The sample yields hundreds of thousands of distinct CDR3 sequences, 19% seen once.

Specimen: blood. This rearrangement joins TRBV9 to TRBJ1-2; D not certain. The TCR was taken from a woman between 18 and 29 years old with Graves' hyperthyroidism. DNA of the CDR3: TGTGCCAGCTCCAAAAGAGAGACTTATAACTATGGCTACACCTTC. It yields the protein CASSKRETYNYGYTF. The full variable domain, with the rest looked up from reference TRBV9 and TRBJ1-2, is DSGVTQTPKHLITATGQRVTLRCSPRSGDLSVYWYQQSLDQGLQFLIQYYNGEERAKGNILERFSAQQFPDLHSELNLSSLELGDSALYFCASSKRETYNYGYTFGSGTRLTVV.